The T cell receptor (beta chain) under discussion was sequenced for a study of technical replicates of blood from four donors. Generated by immunoSEQ multiplex PCR, the TCRdb table keeps only in-frame clones and is missing some. The profile shows fewer than 100,000 clones, approximately 94% of them singletons. Per germline, CDR1 MNHEY and CDR2 SVGAGI. The germline V and J ends were trimmed by 8 bases and 0 bases, with 17 bases remaining between them. The CDR3 is made up of 15 amino acids. The V gene is TRBV6-5, the J gene TRBJ2-7; D is uncertain. The specimen was T cells isolated from PBMCs. The sequence derives from a human donor in good health. CDR3 protein: CASLTPRGNSYEQYF. The CDR3 DNA sequence: TGTGCCAGCCTGACTCCTCGAGGTAACTCCTACGAGCAGTACTTC.